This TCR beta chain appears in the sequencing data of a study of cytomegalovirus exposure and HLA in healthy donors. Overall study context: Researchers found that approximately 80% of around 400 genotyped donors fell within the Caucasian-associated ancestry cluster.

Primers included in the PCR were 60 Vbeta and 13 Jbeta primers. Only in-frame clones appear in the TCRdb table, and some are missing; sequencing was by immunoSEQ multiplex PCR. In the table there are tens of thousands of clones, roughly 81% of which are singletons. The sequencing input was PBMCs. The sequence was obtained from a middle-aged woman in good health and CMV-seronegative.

The CDR3, as DNA: TGTGCCAGCAGTTCCCCAGGGGAGAAGACCCAGTACTTC. This sequence encodes CASSSPGEKTQYF. The chain combines TRBV6-5 with TRBJ2-5; D is perhaps TRBD1 (6 bases). From germline, CDR1 is MNHEY and CDR2 SVGAGI. The germline V and J ends were trimmed by 4 bases and 6 bases, with 12 bases remaining between them. CDR3 length: 13 amino acids.